The 5 T cell receptor beta chains below were found in one sample sequenced in a study of memory CD4+ T cells and cytomegalovirus serostatus. The sort gate was single viable CD3+CD4+CD8-CD45RO+ cells for memory CD4+ T cells. The assay was immunoSEQ multiplex PCR, and TCRdb's table has in-frame clones only and misses some. This sample has 50,000 or so clones, with under 80% found just once. The sample consisted of memory CD4+ T cells from blood. The receptors stem from an adult in good health and CMV-seronegative.

This sequence joins TRBV5-4 and TRBJ2-1, with TRBD2 identical over 15 bases. Germline V gene sequence: CDR1 SGHNT, CDR2 YYREEE (reference sequence). After removal of 4 bases from V and 9 bases from J, the junction contained 5 bases not matched to a gene. This CDR3 comprises 15 residues. Here the CDR3 reads CASSGLAGGSGEQFF. The DNA of the CDR3 is TGTGCCAGCAGCGGACTAGCGGGAGGGTCCGGTGAGCAGTTCTTC.

V and J are TRBV6-5 and TRBJ1-5, with D uncertain. The CDR3 spans 13 residues. V was shortened by 5 bases and J by 3 bases, with 8 bases between the two germline ends. Germline loops: CDR1 MNHEY, CDR2 SVGAGI. This chain's CDR3 is CASSLIYNQPQHF. In DNA, the CDR3 is TGTGCCAGCAGTCTGATCTACAATCAGCCCCAGCATTTT.

This clone turned up a few times. The J gene is TRBJ2-7, the V gene TRBV18; 9 bases are a match to TRBD1. This CDR3 is 17 amino acids long. The germline V gene has CDR1 KGHSH and CDR2 LQKENI. Trimming at V came to 1 base and at J to 6 bases, leaving 13 bases not matched to a gene. In nucleotides, the CDR3 is TGTGCCAGCTCACCACAAATTCCGGGACAGGGTTGGCCCGAGCAGTACTTC. Its protein is CASSPQIPGQGWPEQYF. Looking up the rest from reference TRBV18 and TRBJ2-7 gives the full variable domain: NAGVMQNPRHLVRRRGQEARLRCSPMKGHSHVYWYRQLPEEGLKFMVYLQKENIIDESGMPKERFSAEFPKEGPSILRIQQVVRGDSAAYFCASSPQIPGQGWPEQYFGPGTRLTVT.

The chain carries TRBV25-1 and TRBJ1-6, with TRBD1 matching 9 bases. The V and J ends lost 6 bases and 7 bases, in that order; junction bases with no gene match: 4. Germline values: CDR1 MGHDK, CDR2 SYGVNS. The CDR3 consists of 14 residues. The CDR3 coding sequence is TGTGCCAGCAGCCTGACAGGGGGAAATTCACCCCTCCACTTT. Amino acid sequence: CASSLTGGNSPLHF.

The rearrangement uses TRBV10-3 and TRBJ1-5; no reliable D call. Germline CDR1 and CDR2: ENHRY and SYGVKD. V was clipped by 0 bases and J by 4 bases, with 10 bases between them. This CDR3 has 15 amino acids. Here the CDR3 reads CAISESDGQNQPQHF. CDR3 nucleotide sequence: TGTGCCATCAGTGAGTCCGACGGGCAAAATCAGCCCCAGCATTTT.